This is a list of T cell receptor beta chains from one sample in a study of blood T cell repertoires in COVID-19. Data came from immunoSEQ multiplex PCR; TCRdb stores just in-frame clones and leaves some out. The table lists about 180,000 clones, roughly 80% of them singletons. The specimen sequenced was peripheral blood. The receptors here all came from a human donor in a cohort sampled during active COVID-19. The CDR3 runs from the conserved cysteine through the conserved F or W. The D gene is left open where the match is weak. Not every row has a clone size; where given, it reads once, few, many or a size class.

>NA|TRBD1|TRBV19|TRBJ1-5
CASGTVFYSNQPQHF
TGTGCTAGCGGGACAGTCTTTTATAGCAATCAGCCCCAGCATTTT
>NA|TRBD1|TRBV3-1/TRBV3-2|TRBJ1-4
CASSLRGLGEKLFF
TGTGCCAGCAGCCTAAGGGGGCTCGGAGAAAAACTGTTTTTT
>NA|TRBD1|TRBV7-2|TRBJ2-7
CASSPETRTGPRRHYEQYF
TGTGCCAGCAGCCCAGAGACCCGGACAGGGCCGAGGCGGCACTACGAGCAGTACTTC
>NA|TRBD1|TRBV5-1|TRBJ1-2
CASSLAGTGGYGYTF
TGCGCCAGCAGTTTGGCGGGGACAGGGGGCTATGGCTACACCTTC
>NA|TRBD1|TRBV28|TRBJ1-6
CASSPQGAFNSPLHF
TGTGCCAGCAGCCCCCAGGGGGCGTTTAATTCACCCCTCCACTTT
>NA|TRBD1|TRBV25-1|TRBJ1-2
CASSPRDRGAYGYTF
TGTGCCAGCAGTCCCCGGGACAGGGGCGCATATGGCTACACCTTC
>NA|TRBD2|TRBV2|TRBJ2-7
CASSPSGSYEQYF
TGTGCCAGCAGTCCTAGCGGGAGCTACGAGCAGTACTTC
>NA|NA|TRBV3-1/TRBV3-2|TRBJ2-7
CASSQSSPVQGEQYF
TGTGCCAGCAGCCAGTCAAGTCCTGTCCAGGGAGAGCAGTACTTC
>NA|TRBD1|TRBV7-2|TRBJ1-4
CASSPGTGRKKLFF
TGTGCCAGCAGCCCCGGGACAGGGAGGAAAAAACTGTTTTTT
>NA|TRBD1|TRBV7-9|TRBJ2-7
CASSPSPGQRYEQYF
TGTGCCAGCAGTCCAAGCCCGGGACAGCGCTACGAGCAGTACTTC
>NA|NA|TRBV19|TRBJ2-1
CASRSGLLGYNEQFF
TGTGCCAGTAGAAGTGGACTCTTAGGCTACAATGAGCAGTTCTTC
>NA|NA|TRBV28|TRBJ1-3
CASSLGGNAGNTIYF
TGTGCCAGCAGTTTAGGGGGGAATGCTGGAAACACCATATATTTT
>few|TRBD1|TRBV10-1|TRBJ1-6
CASPLIPGQGGSPLHF
TGCGCCAGCCCCCTTATCCCGGGACAGGGGGGCTCACCCCTCCACTTT
>NA|TRBD1|TRBV6-2/TRBV6-3|TRBJ2-1
CASSPGTGESNEQFF
TGTGCCAGCAGTCCCGGGACAGGGGAAAGTAATGAGCAGTTCTTC
>once|TRBD2|TRBV5-1|TRBJ2-1
CASSSFTSGTGNEQFF
TGCGCCAGCAGCTCCTTCACTAGCGGGACTGGCAATGAGCAGTTCTTC
>NA|TRBD2|TRBV5-4|TRBJ2-5
CASSSGLAEGETQYF
TGTGCCAGCAGTTCCGGACTAGCGGAAGGAGAGACCCAGTACTTC
>NA|TRBD2|TRBV10-2|TRBJ2-7
CASSPTSGGPYEQYF
TGCGCCAGCAGTCCGACTAGCGGGGGCCCCTACGAGCAGTACTTC
>few|NA|TRBV6-2/TRBV6-3|TRBJ1-1
CASSPGQTNTEAFF
TGTGCCAGCAGTCCCGGACAAACGAACACTGAAGCTTTCTTT
>few|NA|TRBV19|TRBJ2-7
CASSITTPSGSYEQYF
TGTGCCAGTAGTATTACAACCCCCAGTGGCTCCTACGAGCAGTACTTC
>NA|NA|TRBV10-3|TRBJ2-7
CAIRGDGGLSYEQYF
TGTGCCATCAGAGGTGATGGAGGGCTATCCTACGAGCAGTACTTC
>NA|NA|TRBV5-1|TRBJ2-7
CASSLTGPPYEQYF
TGCGCCAGCAGCTTGACAGGACCACCCTACGAGCAGTACTTC
>NA|TRBD2|TRBV7-2|TRBJ2-7
CASSFTFTSGTYYEQYF
TGTGCCAGCAGCTTTACTTTTACTAGCGGGACCTACTACGAGCAGTACTTC
>NA|NA|TRBV29-1|TRBJ1-5
CSVAGSNQPQHF
TGCAGCGTTGCAGGTAGCAATCAGCCCCAGCATTTT
>NA|NA|TRBV27|TRBJ1-1
CASSFKDRNTEAFF
TGTGCCAGCAGTTTTAAGGACAGAAACACTGAAGCTTTCTTT
>once|TRBD2|TRBV27|TRBJ2-3
CASSLAGLSTDTQYF
TGTGCCAGCAGCCTAGCGGGTTTAAGCACAGATACGCAGTATTTT
>NA|TRBD2|TRBV27|TRBJ2-7
CASNLAGGEQYF
TGTGCCAGCAACCTAGCGGGAGGCGAGCAGTACTTC
>NA|NA|TRBV10-2|TRBJ2-7
CASSKGSLGYEQYF
TGCGCCAGCTCCAAAGGGAGCTTGGGGTACGAGCAGTACTTC
>NA|TRBD2|TRBV27|TRBJ2-2
CASSSGRGLAGGTGELFF
TGTGCCAGCAGTTCAGGTCGGGGGTTAGCGGGAGGCACCGGGGAGCTGTTTTTT
>NA|TRBD2|TRBV4-3|TRBJ2-7
CASSQDRGLAGGLGEQYF
TGCGCCAGCAGCCAAGATAGGGGACTAGCGGGAGGCCTAGGGGAGCAGTACTTC
>once|TRBD1|TRBV4-1|TRBJ2-7
CASSQSPGQGSYEQYF
TGCGCCAGCAGCCAATCTCCGGGACAGGGGTCTTACGAGCAGTACTTC
>once|NA|TRBV4-2|TRBJ1-4
CASSQEGRTNEKLFF
TGTGCCAGCAGCCAAGAGGGCCGCACTAATGAAAAACTGTTTTTT
>NA|NA|TRBV11-3|TRBJ2-7
CASSFTTSYEQYF
TGTGCCAGCAGCTTTACTACCTCCTACGAGCAGTACTTC
>NA|NA|TRBV2|TRBJ1-5
CASKRKIGNQPQHF
TGTGCCAGCAAGAGGAAGATCGGCAATCAGCCCCAGCATTTT
>few|TRBD1|TRBV7-2|TRBJ1-6
CASSPLTGVESPLHF
TGTGCCAGCAGCCCCCTGACAGGGGTTGAGTCACCCCTCCACTTT
>NA|NA|TRBV7-9|TRBJ2-7
CASSPNSGTSGEQYF
TGTGCCAGCAGCCCTAACTCCGGGACAAGTGGGGAGCAGTACTTC
>NA|TRBD2|TRBV7-2|TRBJ2-7
CASSLYLAGGPREQYF
TGTGCCAGCAGCTTATACTTGGCGGGAGGGCCACGGGAGCAGTACTTC